What follows are 32 T cell receptor beta chains derived from one specimen sequenced in a study of cytomegalovirus exposure and HLA in healthy donors. The PCR had 60 Vbeta and 13 Jbeta primers. The assay was immunoSEQ multiplex PCR, and TCRdb's table has in-frame clones only and misses some. The sample includes about 210,000 clones, 87% of them seen just once. Sequenced input: PBMCs. Receptor source: a boy under 10 years old in good health and CMV-seronegative.

The table lists this clone with a count of one. The chain recombines TRBV12-5 with TRBJ1-5, with D possibly being TRBD1 (6 bases). V lost 0 bases and J 6 bases, leaving 21 bases between the germline ends. CDR3 length: 18 amino acids. Germline V gene data show CDR1 as LGHNT and CDR2 as FRNRAP. The chain's CDR3 is CASGLVLGGTPLCQPQHF. The CDR3 nucleotides are TGTGCTAGTGGTTTGGTACTAGGGGGAACCCCCCTCTGTCAGCCCCAGCATTTT.

This chain connects TRBV6-5 to TRBJ1-6, with 9 bases identical to TRBD1. The ends lost 5 bases at V and 8 bases at J; junction bases unmatched: 4. Germline loops: CDR1 MNHEY, CDR2 SVGAGI. The CDR3 runs 14 residues. CDR3 loop: CASSPGQGHSPLHF. The CDR3 coding sequence is TGTGCCAGCAGTCCGGGACAGGGTCATTCACCCCTCCACTTT.

This clone was detected only once. The J gene is TRBJ2-7, the V gene TRBV28, with TRBD2 matching over 8 bases. Germline CDR1 MDHEN, CDR2 SYDVKM. The CDR3 loop spans 14 amino acids. The V segment lost 6 bases and the J segment 1 base; nucleotides outside the gene matches: 5. CDR3 residues: CASRLLADSYEQYF. In DNA form, the CDR3 reads TGTGCCAGCAGGTTACTAGCGGATTCCTACGAGCAGTACTTC.

V is TRBV5-1 and J is TRBJ2-5, with D unresolved. Trimming left V 3 bases short and J 1 base short, with 10 bases between. CDR3 length: 14 amino acids. CDR1 and CDR2 from the germline V gene are SGHRS and YFSETQ. The CDR3 loop is CASSSSFTQETQYF. Here the CDR3 DNA reads TGCGCCAGCAGCTCCAGTTTTACCCAAGAGACCCAGTACTTC. Full variable domain (outside the CDR3, taken from reference TRBV5-1 and TRBJ2-5): KAGVTQTPRYLIKTRGQQVTLSCSPISGHRSVSWYQQTPGQGLQFLFEYFSETQRNKGNFPGRFSGRQFSNSRSEMNVSTLELGDSALYLCASSSSFTQETQYFGPGTRLLVL.

This chain connects TRBV18 to TRBJ2-5; D remains unclear. The germline gives CDR1 KGHSH, CDR2 LQKENI. V lost 3 bases and J lost 5, with 10 bases in between. The CDR3 runs 13 residues. CDR3 sequence reads: CASSPGLRETQYF. The CDR3 DNA reads as TGTGCCAGCTCACCGGGCTTACGGGAGACCCAGTACTTC.

V is TRBV7-9 and J is TRBJ2-5; 7 bases agree with TRBD2. V lost 4 bases, J lost 4 bases, and 6 bases stayed unmatched. There are 14 residues in the CDR3. Germline V gene sequence: CDR1 SEHNR, CDR2 FQNEAQ (reference sequence). For the CDR3, the DNA is TGTGCCAGCAGCTCGGCGGGGGAGAGAGAGACCCAGTACTTC. Protein: CASSSAGERETQYF.

Comments on this clone: The germline gene is not matched at one end of the junction; a read error may be the cause. The J gene is TRBJ2-7, the V gene TRBV7-9, with 10 bases that match TRBD1. Germline V gene sequence: CDR1 SEHNR, CDR2 FQNEAQ (reference sequence). The CDR3 contains 15 residues. The CDR3 loop reads CSSSATGTGDFEQYF. The DNA for the CDR3 is TGTTCCAGCAGCGCAACGGGGACAGGGGATTTCGAGCAGTACTTC.

This clone was seen once. V usage is TRBV30 and J usage is TRBJ1-6, with D possibly matching TRBD1 (6 bases). CDR3 size: 14 residues. Germline V gene sequence: CDR1 GTSNPN, CDR2 SVGIG (reference sequence). V was clipped by 4 bases and J by 5 bases, with 12 bases between them. In DNA, the CDR3 is TGTGCCTGGACGAGGGGGACCGATAATTCACCCCTCCACTTT. This codes for CAWTRGTDNSPLHF.

V and J are TRBV5-1 and TRBJ2-7; TRBD2 is a possible D gene (6 bases). The CDR3 consists of 14 residues. Germline-derived CDR1 and CDR2 are SGHRS and YFSETQ. Trimming pared 0 bases from V and 5 bases from J, leaving 12 bases between. The CDR3 DNA follows: TGCGCCAGCAGCTTGGTGGCGGGGCACGACGAGCAGTACTTC. Translating it yields CASSLVAGHDEQYF.

The chain uses TRBV30 and TRBJ2-2, with D hard to call. Germline V gene sequence: CDR1 GTSNPN, CDR2 SVGIG (reference sequence). V was shortened by 3 bases and J by 8 bases, with 7 bases between the two germline ends. This CDR3 is 11 amino acids long. The CDR3 sequence is CAWSLTGELFF. The CDR3 DNA reads TGTGCCTGGAGCCTAACGGGGGAGCTGTTTTTT.

This rearrangement joins TRBV25-1 to TRBJ1-4; 10 nucleotides match TRBD1. Germline CDR1 reads MGHDK; CDR2 reads SYGVNS. J lost 10 bases, V lost 6 bases, and 8 bases had no gene match. The CDR3 totals 14 residues. CDR3 bases: TGTGCCAGCAGGGAGGACAGGGGGATAGGAAAACTGTTTTTT. Protein sequence: CASREDRGIGKLFF.

The chain couples TRBV28 to TRBJ2-5, with 13 nucleotides matching TRBD2. This CDR3 has 14 residues. From germline, CDR1 is MDHEN and CDR2 SYDVKM. With V trimmed by 8 bases and J by 4 bases, 4 bases remained unmatched. CDR3 loop: CASGTSGIGETQYF. In DNA form, the CDR3 reads TGTGCCAGCGGGACTAGCGGGATCGGAGAGACCCAGTACTTC.

J is TRBJ1-1 and V is TRBV19; unclear D gene. Trimming stripped 6 bases from V and 4 bases from J, with 12 bases between. The CDR3 has 13 residues. Germline V gene data show CDR1 as LNHDA and CDR2 as SQIVND (reference sequence). This CDR3 is CASRGMMGTEAFF. CDR3 in DNA: TGTGCCAGTAGGGGCATGATGGGCACTGAAGCTTTCTTT.

The J gene is TRBJ1-1, the V gene TRBV10-3; 9 bases line up with TRBD1. The CDR3 runs 18 residues. Trimming cost V 3 bases and J 4 bases; bases outside gene matches: 15. Per the germline V gene, CDR1 is ENHRY and CDR2 is SYGVKD. The CDR3 spells CAISERGPGQGLPTEAFF. The CDR3, as DNA: TGTGCCATCAGTGAAAGGGGCCCTGGACAGGGGTTACCCACTGAAGCTTTCTTT.

The chain couples TRBV2 to TRBJ2-3, with D perhaps TRBD1 (6 bases). CDR3 length: 15 residues. Germline values: CDR1 SNHLY, CDR2 FYNNEI. V was clipped by 5 bases and J by 3 bases, with 15 bases between them. The CDR3 region is CASSSATGRTDTQYF. In nucleotides, the CDR3 is TGTGCCAGCAGTTCCGCGACAGGTCGGACAGATACGCAGTATTTT.

The CDR3 DNA sequence: TGTGCCAGCAGTTTACAGGGAATAGCCTACGAGCAGTACTTC. As protein: CASSLQGIAYEQYF. This chain links TRBV6-5 with TRBJ2-7; a weak D match, TRBD1 (6 bases). This CDR3 contains 14 residues. The V end was cut by 4 bases, the J end by 2 bases, with 12 bases between. CDR1 is MNHEY, CDR2 SVGAGI, per germline.

This sequence joins TRBV5-6 and TRBJ1-6; 10 bases agree with TRBD1. J was trimmed by 5 bases and V by 4 bases; bases with no gene match: 9. The CDR3 sequence is 17 residues long. Germline V gene data show CDR1 as SGHDT and CDR2 as YYEEEE. CDR3 amino acids: CASSVRGTGANNSPLHF. Written as DNA, the CDR3 is TGTGCCAGCAGCGTTCGCGGGACAGGGGCCAATAATTCACCCCTCCACTTT.

This chain connects TRBV6-1 to TRBJ2-7; no clear D. Per germline, CDR1 MNHNS and CDR2 SASEGT. CDR3 length: 16 residues. Trimming stripped 2 bases from V and 0 bases from J, with 14 bases between. CDR3 DNA sequence: TGTGCCAGCAGTGAAAATGAGGTTTTACCCTCCTACGAGCAGTACTTC. Protein: CASSENEVLPSYEQYF.

The chain uses TRBV21-1 and TRBJ2-7; the table's D call TRBD1 went unverified against the DNA. TRBV21-1 is deemed a pseudogene. The CDR3 has 19 amino acids. CDR3 sequence: CASSARDRGGRTRIYEQYF. DNA for the CDR3: TGTGCCAGCAGCGCGCGGGACAGGGGAGGTAGGACGAGAATCTACGAGCAGTACTTC.

The J gene is TRBJ2-7, the V gene TRBV5-1, with 10 bases lining up with TRBD2. The trim removed 1 base at V and 3 bases at J, leaving 4 bases unmatched. CDR3 length: 15 residues. Germline CDR1 SGHRS, CDR2 YFSETQ. The CDR3 here is CASSLRGLAVYEQYF. CDR3 sequence (DNA): TGCGCCAGCAGCTTGCGAGGACTAGCGGTCTACGAGCAGTACTTC.

The rearrangement links TRBV28 to TRBJ2-7, with 12 nucleotides matching TRBD1. Germline V gene data show CDR1 as MDHEN and CDR2 as SYDVKM. This CDR3 is built from 16 residues. The ends lost 2 bases at V and 7 bases at J; junction bases unmatched: 9. DNA for the CDR3: TGTGCCAGCAGTTTAGTCAAGGGGGACAGGGGGCTTGAGCAGTACTTC. Amino acid sequence: CASSLVKGDRGLEQYF.

This clone was seen a few times. The rearrangement joins TRBV28 to TRBJ2-1, with 9 bases matching TRBD2. This CDR3 contains 16 residues. J lost 4 bases, V lost 6 bases, and 10 bases had no gene match. In germline, CDR1 is MDHEN, CDR2 SYDVKM. CDR3 loop: CASSSPSSGGYNEQFF. The CDR3 DNA reads as TGTGCCAGCAGCTCCCCGAGTAGCGGGGGTTACAATGAGCAGTTCTTC. Full variable domain (rest looked up from reference TRBV28 and TRBJ2-1): DVKVTQSSRYLVKRTGEKVFLECVQDMDHENMFWYRQDPGLGLRLIYFSYDVKMKEKGDIPEGYSVSREKKERFSLILESASTNQTSMYLCASSSPSSGGYNEQFFGPGTRLTVL.

The J gene is TRBJ1-1, the V gene TRBV18, with 7 bases fitting TRBD1. Germline-derived CDR1 and CDR2 are KGHSH and LQKENI. CDR3 length equals 13 residues. The V and J ends lost 5 bases and 2 bases, in that order; junction bases with no gene match: 2. CDR3 amino acids: CASSRTGNTEAFF. As DNA, the CDR3 is TGTGCCAGCTCAAGGACAGGTAACACTGAAGCTTTCTTT.

The V gene is TRBV27, the J gene TRBJ1-5; D gene ambiguous. The CDR3 loop spans 13 amino acids. The V gene lost 0 bases and the J gene lost 9 bases, with 9 bases spanning the gap. CDR1 and CDR2 from the germline V gene are MNHEY and SMNVEV (reference sequence). CDR3 protein: CASSLSRSVPQHF. CDR3 DNA: TGTGCCAGCAGTTTATCCAGGTCCGTGCCCCAGCATTTT.

The chain combines TRBV11-2 with TRBJ1-4; D remains unclear. Trimming removed 5 bases at V and 5 bases at J, with 21 bases between. The CDR3 is 17 residues long. Looked up from germline, CDR1 is SGHAT and CDR2 is FQNNGV. In DNA form, the CDR3 reads TGTGCCAGCAGCCAGCACCGGGTCATAGGAGGGAATGAAAAACTGTTTTTT. Translated: CASSQHRVIGGNEKLFF.

The V gene is TRBV7-2, the J gene TRBJ1-5, with D unclear. The CDR3 is made up of 15 amino acids. CDR1 SGHTA and CDR2 FQGNSA come from the germline V gene. V gave up 1 base and J gave up 1 base, with 8 bases separating them. Here the CDR3 DNA reads TGTGCCAGCAGCTTAGGGACTCACAGCAATCAGCCCCAGCATTTT. Translating gives CASSLGTHSNQPQHF.

This clone was seen a few times. This chain uses TRBV5-8 with TRBJ1-4; tentative D call: TRBD1 (5 bases). Germline values: CDR1 SGHTS, CDR2 YDEGEE. Trimming pared 0 bases from V and 5 bases from J, leaving 14 bases between. CDR3 length: 16 residues. CDR3 nucleotide sequence: TGTGCCAGCAGCTTGGGGGTTCAGGGCCAGAATGAAAAACTGTTTTTT. Amino acid sequence: CASSLGVQGQNEKLFF.

The chain is built from TRBV7-2 and TRBJ2-1, with D perhaps matching TRBD2 (6 bases). V was cut by 3 bases and J by 5 bases, with 17 bases left in between. Germline lookup yields CDR1 SGHTA and CDR2 FQGNSA. The CDR3 is 16 residues long. As DNA, the CDR3 is TGTGCCAGCAGCTTTTGGCGGGGACTGGTTAACAATGAGCAGTTCTTC. This encodes CASSFWRGLVNNEQFF. Based on the CDR3 plus reference TRBV7-2 and TRBJ2-1, the full variable domain is GAGVSQSPSNKVTEKGKDVELRCDPISGHTALYWYRQSLGQGLEFLIYFQGNSAPDKSGLPSDRFSAERTGGSVSTLTIQRTQQEDSAVYLCASSFWRGLVNNEQFFGPGTRLTVL.

The rearrangement joins TRBV7-2 to TRBJ2-1; D is perhaps TRBD1 (5 bases). The ends were cut back, 5 bases at V and 8 bases at J, with 10 bases in the middle. The CDR3 is made up of 12 amino acids. Per germline, CDR1 SGHTA and CDR2 FQGNSA. The CDR3 spells CASSSQGYEQFF. In nucleotides, the CDR3 is TGTGCCAGCAGCAGTCAGGGATATGAGCAGTTCTTC.

The chain has TRBV14 and TRBJ1-2; TRBD1 agrees at 11 bases. V shed 0 bases and J 3 bases; nucleotides not matched to a gene: 9. The germline gives CDR1 SGHDN, CDR2 FVKESK. This CDR3 has 18 residues. This CDR3 reads CASSQDKDRGRIDYGYTF. CDR3 DNA sequence: TGTGCCAGCAGCCAAGATAAGGACAGGGGGCGGATTGACTATGGCTACACCTTC.

The chain has TRBV19 and TRBJ2-1, with D possibly TRBD2 on 6 matching bases. This CDR3 is 13 amino acids long. Trimming took off 11 bases at V and 10 bases at J, with 21 bases between the two ends. Germline CDR1 is LNHDA and CDR2 is SQIVND (reference sequence). The CDR3 sequence is CACSGTPLEEQFF. CDR3 nucleotide sequence: TGTGCCTGCTCCGGGACTCCCCTGGAGGAGCAGTTCTTC.

This clone appeared once. The rearrangement uses TRBV2 and TRBJ2-1, with D unclear. CDR3 size: 14 residues. V lost 5 bases, J lost 7 bases, and 15 bases lay in between. Germline V gene data show CDR1 as SNHLY and CDR2 as FYNNEI. DNA of the CDR3: TGTGCCAGCAGTCCCGCTCTAGGTTCGAATGAGCAGTTCTTC. It encodes CASSPALGSNEQFF.